This TCR beta chain was obtained from a study of identical twins. Template switching (which added a universal primer site) was used, and cDNA carried unique molecular identifiers. TCRdb re-derived calls from the 5' RACE reads in MiXCR, one entry per CDR3 protein. This sample has 200,000 to 250,000 distinct CDR3 sequences, with 8% to 11% found just once. Trimming removed 0 bases at V and 2 bases at J, with 16 bases between. Germline CDR1 and CDR2: LGHNA and YSLEER. CDR3 length: 17 amino acids. Material for sequencing was memory T cells sorted from blood. This TCR was recovered from a man aged 50-60 years in good health. This chain connects TRBV4-3 to TRBJ1-2, with D unresolved. The CDR3 is CASSQEWETRNNYGYTF. DNA of the CDR3: TGCGCCAGCAGCCAAGAGTGGGAAACAAGAAACAACTATGGCTACACCTTC.